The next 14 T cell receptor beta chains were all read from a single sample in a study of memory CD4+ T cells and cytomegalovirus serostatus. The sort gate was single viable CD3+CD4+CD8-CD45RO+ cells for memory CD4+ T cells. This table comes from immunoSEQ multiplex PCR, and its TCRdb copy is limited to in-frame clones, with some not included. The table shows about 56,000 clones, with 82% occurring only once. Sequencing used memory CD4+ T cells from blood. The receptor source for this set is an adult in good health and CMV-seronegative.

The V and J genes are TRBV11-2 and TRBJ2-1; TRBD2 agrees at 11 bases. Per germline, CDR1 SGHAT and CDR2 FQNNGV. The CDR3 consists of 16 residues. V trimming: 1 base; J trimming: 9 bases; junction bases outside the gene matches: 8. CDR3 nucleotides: TGTGCCAGCAGCTTAGGCTTAGCGGGGGGGCAGGGTGAGCAGTTCTTC. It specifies CASSLGLAGGQGEQFF.

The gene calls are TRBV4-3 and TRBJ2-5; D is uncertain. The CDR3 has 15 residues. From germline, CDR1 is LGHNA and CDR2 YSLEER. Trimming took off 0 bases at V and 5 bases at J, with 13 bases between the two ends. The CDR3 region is CASSQEGGRWETQYF. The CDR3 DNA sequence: TGCGCCAGCAGCCAAGAGGGCGGCAGATGGGAGACCCAGTACTTC.

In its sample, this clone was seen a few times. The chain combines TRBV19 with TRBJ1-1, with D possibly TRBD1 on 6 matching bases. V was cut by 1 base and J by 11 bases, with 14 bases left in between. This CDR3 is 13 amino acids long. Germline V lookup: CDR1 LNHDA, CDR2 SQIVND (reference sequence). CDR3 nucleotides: TGTGCCAGTAGTATAGCGCGGGACAAGGCGGCTTTCTTT. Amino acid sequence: CASSIARDKAAFF.

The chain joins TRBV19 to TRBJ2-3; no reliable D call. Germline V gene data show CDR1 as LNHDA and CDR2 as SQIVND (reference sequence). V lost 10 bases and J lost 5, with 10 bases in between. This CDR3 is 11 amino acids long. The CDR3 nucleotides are TGTGCCATCGGCAAGAGAGATACGCAGTATTTT. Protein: CAIGKRDTQYF.

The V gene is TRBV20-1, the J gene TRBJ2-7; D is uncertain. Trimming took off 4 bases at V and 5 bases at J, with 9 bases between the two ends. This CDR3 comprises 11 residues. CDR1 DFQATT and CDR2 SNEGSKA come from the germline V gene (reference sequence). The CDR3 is CSATESNEQYF. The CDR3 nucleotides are TGCAGTGCTACAGAATCGAACGAGCAGTACTTC.

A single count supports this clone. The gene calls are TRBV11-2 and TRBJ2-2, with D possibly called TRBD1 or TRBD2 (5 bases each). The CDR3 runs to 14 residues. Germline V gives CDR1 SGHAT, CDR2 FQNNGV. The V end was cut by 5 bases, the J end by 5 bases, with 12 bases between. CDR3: CASSGVRGTGELFF. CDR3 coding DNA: TGTGCCAGCAGCGGTGTGAGGGGAACCGGGGAGCTGTTTTTT.

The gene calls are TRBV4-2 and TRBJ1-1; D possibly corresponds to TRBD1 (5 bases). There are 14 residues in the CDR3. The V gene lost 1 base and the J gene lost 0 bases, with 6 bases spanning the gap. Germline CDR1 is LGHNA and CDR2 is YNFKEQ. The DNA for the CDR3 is TGTGCCAGCAGCCAAGGACAGATGAACACTGAAGCTTTCTTT. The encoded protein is CASSQGQMNTEAFF.

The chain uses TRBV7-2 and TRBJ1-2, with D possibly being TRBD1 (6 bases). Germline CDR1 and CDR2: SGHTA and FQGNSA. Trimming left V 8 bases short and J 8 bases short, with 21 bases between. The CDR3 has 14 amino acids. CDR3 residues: CASSSNAGGPGYTF. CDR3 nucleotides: TGTGCCAGCTCCTCAAACGCGGGGGGCCCAGGCTACACCTTC.

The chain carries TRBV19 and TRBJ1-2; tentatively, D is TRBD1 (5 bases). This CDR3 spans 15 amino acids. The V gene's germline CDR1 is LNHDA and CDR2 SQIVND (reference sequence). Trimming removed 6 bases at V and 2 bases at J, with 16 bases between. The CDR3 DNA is TGTGCCAGTAGCCCGAGGGGTATCAAGAACTATGGCTACACCTTC. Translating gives CASSPRGIKNYGYTF.

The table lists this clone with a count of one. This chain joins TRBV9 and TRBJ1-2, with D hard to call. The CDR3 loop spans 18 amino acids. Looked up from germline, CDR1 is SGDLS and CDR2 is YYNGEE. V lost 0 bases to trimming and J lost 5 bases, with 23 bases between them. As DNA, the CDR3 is TGTGCCAGCAGCGTAGGTTCGGGCCGCTCCGGTGGGTTGTATGGCTACACCTTC. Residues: CASSVGSGRSGGLYGYTF.

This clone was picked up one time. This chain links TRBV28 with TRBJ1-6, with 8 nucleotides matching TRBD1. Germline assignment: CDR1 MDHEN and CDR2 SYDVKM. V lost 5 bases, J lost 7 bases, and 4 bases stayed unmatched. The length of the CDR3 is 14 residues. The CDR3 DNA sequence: TGTGCCAGCAGTCTGGGACAGGAGAATTCACCCCTCCACTTT. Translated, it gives CASSLGQENSPLHF. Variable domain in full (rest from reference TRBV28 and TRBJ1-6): DVKVTQSSRYLVKRTGEKVFLECVQDMDHENMFWYRQDPGLGLRLIYFSYDVKMKEKGDIPEGYSVSREKKERFSLILESASTNQTSMYLCASSLGQENSPLHFGNGTRLTVT.

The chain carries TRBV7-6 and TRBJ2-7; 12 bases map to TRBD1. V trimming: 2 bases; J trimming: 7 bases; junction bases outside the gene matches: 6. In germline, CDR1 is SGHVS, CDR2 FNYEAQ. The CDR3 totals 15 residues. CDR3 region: CASSLSGTGGREQYF. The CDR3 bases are TGTGCCAGCAGCTTAAGCGGGACAGGGGGCAGGGAGCAGTACTTC.

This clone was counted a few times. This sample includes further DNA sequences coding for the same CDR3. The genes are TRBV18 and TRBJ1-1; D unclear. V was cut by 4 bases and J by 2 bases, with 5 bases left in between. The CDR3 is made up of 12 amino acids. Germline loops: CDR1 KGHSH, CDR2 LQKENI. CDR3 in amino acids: CASSLLNTEAFF. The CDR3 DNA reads TGTGCCAGCTCACTGTTAAACACTGAAGCTTTCTTT.

CDR3 coding DNA: TGTGCCAGCTCTCCTAGCACAGGGGCCAAAGGGGACTATGGCTACACCTTC. Its translation: CASSPSTGAKGDYGYTF. The J gene is TRBJ1-2, the V gene TRBV18, with 7 bases lining up with TRBD1. CDR3 length: 17 residues. The V and J ends lost 6 bases and 3 bases, in that order; junction bases with no gene match: 16. The germline V gene has CDR1 KGHSH and CDR2 LQKENI.